Here is one T cell receptor beta chain with its context. This specimen belongs to a study of T-cell memory formation after mild COVID-19. This CDR3 is built from 15 residues. With 5 bases clipped from V and 1 base from J, the junction kept 4 bases outside the gene matches. Per the germline V gene, CDR1 is SNHLY and CDR2 is FYNNEI. MiXCR, run by TCRdb on the 5' RACE reads, gives a single entry per CDR3 protein. The table shows 300,000 to 400,000 distinct CDR3 sequences, with around a sixth occurring only once. Material for sequencing was PBMCs or a T cell subset sorted from them (not recorded which). The sequence was obtained from a man between 18 and 29 years old who had mild COVID-19 (a few samples of this study predate the infection). Cell type and time point are not known. The chain has TRBV2 and TRBJ1-5; 8 bases map to TRBD1. In DNA form, the CDR3 reads TGTGCCAGCAGTCAGGACAGGGCCAGCAATCAGCCCCAGCATTTT. Translating gives CASSQDRASNQPQHF.